This TCR beta chain derives from a study of T cells in Graves' hyperthyroidism and ophthalmopathy. Overall study results and limits: Most expanded thyroid clonotypes above 0.001 recurred in blood.

Notes on this clonotype: The antigen is undetermined.

RNA transcripts yielded amplified TCR beta CDR3 regions. First-round RT-PCR targeting the TCR CDR3 was performed with the HTBI primer set. Via MiXCR, TCRdb re-called the multiplex PCR reads, giving one row per CDR3 protein. Counted here are nearly 600,000 distinct CDR3 sequences, about 14% occurring once; the ten biggest clones make up 5.8%. This CDR3 is 16 amino acids long. Germline CDR1 MDHEN, CDR2 SYDVKM. Trimming took off 1 base at V and 4 bases at J, with 13 bases between the two ends. Sequences were obtained from blood. The J gene is TRBJ1-4, the V gene TRBV28; D is perhaps TRBD1 (5 bases). The TCR sequence derives from a woman aged 25 to 39 with Graves' hyperthyroidism that later progressed to Graves' ophthalmopathy. CDR3 residues: CASSLSQGGGNEKLFF. CDR3 coding DNA: TGTGCCAGCAGTTTATCCCAGGGAGGAGGTAATGAAAAACTGTTTTTT.